The next 21 T cell receptor beta chains were all read from a single sample in a study of blood T cell repertoires in COVID-19. Assay used: immunoSEQ multiplex PCR; TCRdb lists only in-frame clones, some missing. The sample contains more than 150,000 clones, 85% to 95% of which appear only once. Sequenced material: peripheral blood. These receptors were taken from a man aged 45-60 years with acute or convalescent COVID-19.

This sequence joins TRBV5-8 and TRBJ1-4; the match to TRBD1 covers 9 bases. Unmatched junction bases numbered 4, after V lost 4 bases and J lost 6 bases. Germline-derived CDR1 and CDR2 are SGHTS and YDEGEE. The CDR3 loop spans 14 amino acids. The CDR3 sequence is CASSTYRGHEKLFF. The CDR3 nucleotides read TGTGCCAGCAGCACCTACAGGGGGCATGAAAAACTGTTTTTT.

The chain combines TRBV4-3 with TRBJ1-2; D call uncertain. The CDR3 totals 16 residues. Looked up from germline, CDR1 is LGHNA and CDR2 is YSLEER. V was cut by 1 base and J by 4 bases, with 16 bases left in between. CDR3 protein: CASSQGHITTGYGYTF. CDR3 nucleotide sequence: TGCGCCAGCAGCCAAGGCCACATCACGACGGGCTATGGCTACACCTTC.

The genes are TRBV7-8 and TRBJ1-6; 7 bases match TRBD1. The CDR3 consists of 14 residues. The ends lost 1 base at V and 7 bases at J; junction bases unmatched: 1. Per germline, CDR1 SGHVS and CDR2 FQNEAQ. The CDR3 DNA reads as TGTGCCAGCAGCTTAGTACAGGGGAATTCACCCCTCCACTTT. Protein product: CASSLVQGNSPLHF.

V gene TRBV7-2 combines with J gene TRBJ1-3; D is unclear. The CDR3 totals 15 residues. The germline V gene has CDR1 SGHTA and CDR2 FQGNSA. V lost 5 bases and J lost 4, with 15 bases in between. CDR3 protein: CASSQQTDLGNTIYF. For the CDR3, the DNA is TGTGCCAGCAGCCAACAGACGGATCTGGGAAACACCATATATTTT.

The genes are TRBV27 and TRBJ2-7, with 7 bases lining up with TRBD2. This CDR3 spans 13 amino acids. V was pared by 0 bases and J by 7 bases, with 3 bases of the junction left unmatched. CDR1 and CDR2 (germline): MNHEY, SMNVEV (reference sequence). CDR3 DNA sequence: TGTGCCAGCAGTTTATCCAGGCGGGGGGAGCAGTACGTC. It yields the protein CASSLSRRGEQYV.

The chain couples TRBV20-1 to TRBJ2-2; no clear D gene. This CDR3 has 15 amino acids. Trimming shortened V by 3 bases and J by 5 bases, and 16 bases separated the two germline ends. Germline values: CDR1 DFQATT, CDR2 SNEGSKA (reference sequence). CDR3 in DNA: TGCAGTGCTAGTAGCCCCCTGACTCGTACCGGGGAGCTGTTTTTT. It codes for CSASSPLTRTGELFF.

The chain couples TRBV6-2 or TRBV6-3 to TRBJ2-7, with 8 positions matching TRBD2. The germline V gene encodes CDR1 MNHEY and CDR2 SVGEGT. Losses at the gene ends were 5 bases for V and 4 bases for J; bases not matched to a gene: 13. The CDR3 sequence is 16 residues long. The chain's CDR3 is CASSTPPGGGSYEQYV. As DNA, the CDR3 is TGTGCCAGCAGTACACCCCCCGGCGGGGGGTCGTACGAGCAGTACGTC.

This sequence joins TRBV28 and TRBJ2-5, with D maybe TRBD1 (5 bases). The CDR3 has 14 amino acids. The V gene lost 5 bases and the J gene lost 5 bases, with 15 bases spanning the gap. Germline V lookup: CDR1 MDHEN, CDR2 SYDVKM. Here the CDR3 reads CASSLTQGGETQYF. CDR3 nucleotides: TGTGCCAGCAGTCTAACTCAGGGTGGGGAGACCCAGTACTTC.

The chain uses TRBV7-8 and TRBJ2-2; 9 nucleotides match TRBD1. Looked up from germline, CDR1 is SGHVS and CDR2 is FQNEAQ. With 3 bases clipped from V and 1 base from J, the junction kept 6 bases outside the gene matches. This CDR3 spans 17 amino acids. CDR3: CASSFPPGQGNTGELFF. The DNA for the CDR3 is TGTGCCAGCAGCTTCCCGCCGGGACAGGGGAACACCGGGGAGCTGTTTTTT.

The rearrangement links TRBV7-2 to TRBJ2-3, with TRBD1 matching 7 bases. Germline assignment: CDR1 SGHTA and CDR2 FQGNSA. After removal of 5 bases from V and 0 bases from J, the junction contained 8 bases not matched to a gene. The CDR3 is 16 amino acids. DNA of the CDR3: TGTGCCAGCAGCCCAACAGGGGACCCTAGCACAGATACGCAGTATTTT. Amino acids: CASSPTGDPSTDTQYF.

The chain is built from TRBV9 and TRBJ1-3; no clear D. CDR1 SGDLS and CDR2 YYNGEE come from the germline V gene. This CDR3 contains 15 residues. Trimming removed 1 base from V and 2 bases from J, with 10 bases in between. This CDR3 reads CASSVSGIAGNTIYF. CDR3 DNA: TGTGCCAGCAGCGTATCGGGTATCGCTGGAAACACCATATATTTT.

This clone was recorded only once. The chain uses TRBV5-4 and TRBJ2-2; TRBD2 matches 13 bases. This CDR3 spans 17 amino acids. V shed 0 bases, J shed 1 base, and the junction held 0 bases outside the gene matches. Germline V lookup: CDR1 SGHNT, CDR2 YYREEE (reference sequence). The CDR3 DNA follows: TGTGCCAGCAGCTTGGGGACTAGCGGGGGGAACACCGGGGAGCTGTTTTTT. Protein product: CASSLGTSGGNTGELFF.

This chain uses TRBV6-4 with TRBJ1-2; tentative D call: TRBD1 (6 bases). CDR1 and CDR2 (germline): MRHNA, SNTAGT. This CDR3 region has 11 residues. The V end lost 6 bases, the J end lost 6 bases, and 8 bases lay between the germline ends. The CDR3 DNA sequence: TGTGCCAGCAGGGGGGGGCATGGCTACACCTTC. Residues: CASRGGHGYTF.

The genes are TRBV7-9 and TRBJ1-1; possibly TRBD1 for D (5 bases). The CDR3 length is 14 residues. Looked up from germline, CDR1 is SEHNR and CDR2 is FQNEAQ (reference sequence). V lost 1 base and J lost 8, with 14 bases in between. The CDR3 protein is CASSLVVRETEAFF. DNA for the CDR3: TGTGCCAGCAGCTTAGTTGTCAGGGAAACCGAAGCTTTCTTT.

The chain carries TRBV10-2 and TRBJ2-7; 14 bases agree with TRBD2. Germline CDR1 WSHSY, CDR2 SAAADI. V lost 5 bases to trimming and J lost 2 bases; unmatched junction nucleotides: 5. The length of the CDR3 is 16 residues. CDR3 sequence: CASSPGLAGGTYEQYF. The CDR3 DNA is TGCGCCAGCAGTCCTGGACTAGCGGGAGGAACCTACGAGCAGTACTTC.

The chain employs TRBV11-2 and TRBJ2-3; TRBD1 aligns across 10 bases. CDR3 length: 16 residues. V was clipped by 3 bases and J by 6 bases; unmatched bases: 9. Germline V gene data show CDR1 as SGHAT and CDR2 as FQNNGV. CDR3 DNA sequence: TGTGCCAGCAGCTTGGGATGGACAGGGGGTTCTGATACGCAGTATTTT. Its protein is CASSLGWTGGSDTQYF.

The chain employs TRBV4-2 and TRBJ1-4; 8 bases match TRBD1. The J segment lost 4 bases and the V segment lost 0 bases, leaving 4 bases of the junction unmatched. This CDR3 is built from 16 residues. The germline CDR1 and CDR2 sequences are LGHNA and YNFKEQ. The CDR3 is CASSQEGTGVNEKLFF. The CDR3 DNA sequence: TGTGCCAGCAGCCAAGAAGGGACAGGAGTTAATGAAAAACTGTTTTTT.

The V and J genes are TRBV2 and TRBJ1-1; TRBD1 matches at 7 bases. CDR3 length: 12 amino acids. CDR1 is SNHLY and CDR2 is FYNNEI in the germline V gene. J lost 6 bases, V lost 11 bases, and 9 bases had no gene match. CDR3 residues: CAVRQTGPEAFF. CDR3 coding DNA: TGTGCCGTGCGACAGACAGGGCCTGAAGCTTTCTTT.

J is TRBJ1-2 and V is TRBV7-9, with 10 nucleotides matching TRBD1. V trimming: 1 base; J trimming: 8 bases; junction bases outside the gene matches: 7. CDR3 size: 15 residues. Germline-derived CDR1 and CDR2 are SEHNR and FQNEAQ (reference sequence). The CDR3 DNA is TGTGCCAGCAGCTTAGGGACAGGGGGAACTGAAGGCTACACCTTC. Its translation is CASSLGTGGTEGYTF. Using reference TRBV7-9 and TRBJ1-2 for the parts outside the CDR3, the full variable domain is DTGVSQNPRHKITKRGQNVTFRCDPISEHNRLYWYRQTLGQGPEFLTYFQNEAQLEKSRLLSDRFSAERPKGSFSTLEIQRTEQGDSAMYLCASSLGTGGTEGYTFGSGTRLTVV.

The V and J genes are TRBV20-1 and TRBJ2-2, with a possible D match to TRBD2 (5 bases). The germline CDR1 and CDR2 sequences are DFQATT and SNEGSKA (reference sequence). Between the trimmed V and J ends, which lost 3 bases and 4 bases, there was a span of 9 bases. This CDR3 comprises 13 residues. In DNA, the CDR3 is TGCAGTGCTAGTTCGGGGATCACCGGGGAGCTGTTTTTT. It is translated as CSASSGITGELFF.

The V call is TRBV7-8, the J call TRBJ2-5; D remains ambiguous. The CDR3 contains 15 residues. CDR1 SGHVS and CDR2 FQNEAQ come from the germline V gene. Trimming stripped 7 bases from V and 4 bases from J, with 19 bases between. The CDR3 DNA is TGTGCCAGCATCCAGTCCGGAGTGGGTGCAGAGACCCAGTACTTC. Translation: CASIQSGVGAETQYF.